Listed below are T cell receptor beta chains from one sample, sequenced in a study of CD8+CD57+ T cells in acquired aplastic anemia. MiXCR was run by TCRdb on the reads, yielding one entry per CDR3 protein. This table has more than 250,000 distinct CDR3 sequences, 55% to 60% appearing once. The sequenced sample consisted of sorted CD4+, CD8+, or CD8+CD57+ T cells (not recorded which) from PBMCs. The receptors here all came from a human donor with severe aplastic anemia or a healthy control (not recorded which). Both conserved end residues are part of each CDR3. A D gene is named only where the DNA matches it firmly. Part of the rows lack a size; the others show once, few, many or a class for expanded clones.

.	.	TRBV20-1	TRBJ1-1	TGCAGTGCTAGAGGGGCGTCCGGGCCGGTGGCTTTCTTT	CSARGASGPVAFF
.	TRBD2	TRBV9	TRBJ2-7	TGTGCCAGCAGCGTAGGAGACCACGGGACTAGCGGGGTCTACGAGCAGTACTTC	CASSVGDHGTSGVYEQYF
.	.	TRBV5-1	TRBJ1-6	TGCGCCAGCAGCTTAGGGGACTATAATTCACCCCTCCACTTT	CASSLGDYNSPLHF
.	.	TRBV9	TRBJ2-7	TGTGCCAGCAGCCAAGTACTAGCATCCGACGAGCAGTACTTC	CASSQVLASDEQYF
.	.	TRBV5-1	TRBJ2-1	TGCGCCAGCAGCTTAGATGGTAACACCTACAATGAGCAGTTCTTC	CASSLDGNTYNEQFF
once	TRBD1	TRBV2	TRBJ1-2	TGTGCCAGCATCGGGGGTCGGACAGGGAGGTATGGCTACACCTTC	CASIGGRTGRYGYTF
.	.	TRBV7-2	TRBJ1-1	TGTGTCAGCAGCCAAGGGTCCGTGAACACTGAAGCTTTCTTT	CVSSQGSVNTEAFF
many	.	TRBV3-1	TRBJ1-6	TGTGCCAGCAGCCAAGTGGGCTCCTATAATTCACCCCTCCACTTT	CASSQVGSYNSPLHF
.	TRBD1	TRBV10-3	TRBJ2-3	TGTGCCATCAGGGACAGGGGCGACACAGATACGCAGTATTTT	CAIRDRGDTDTQYF
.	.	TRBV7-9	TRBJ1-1	TGTGCCAGCAGGTTCTACAGGGAAAGGAGCACTGAAGCTTTCTTT	CASRFYRERSTEAFF
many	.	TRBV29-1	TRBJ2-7	TGCAGCGTTGGGGGATACGAGCAGTACTTC	CSVGGYEQYF
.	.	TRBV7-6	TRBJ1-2	TGTGCCAGCAGCGCTGCCCAGGGTTTAGAGGGCTACACCTTC	CASSAAQGLEGYTF
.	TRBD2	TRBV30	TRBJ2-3	TGTGCCTGGAGCAATCCCAGCGGGGGGGGCACAGATACGCAGTATTTT	CAWSNPSGGGTDTQYF
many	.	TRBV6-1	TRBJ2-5	TGTGCCGCCCTCGGTAGCTTGGAGACCCAGTACTTC	CAALGSLETQYF
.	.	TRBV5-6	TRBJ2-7	TGTGCCAGCAGCTTGGGTGGACAGTGGAACGAGCAGTACTTC	CASSLGGQWNEQYF
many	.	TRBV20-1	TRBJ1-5	TGCAGTGCCCCAGGAATCCAGCCCCAGCATTTT	CSAPGIQPQHF
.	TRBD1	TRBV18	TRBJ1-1	TGTGCCAGCTCACTCGATGGACAGGGAGTTAACACTGAAGCTTTCTTT	CASSLDGQGVNTEAFF
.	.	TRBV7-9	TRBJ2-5	TGTGCCAGCAGCTTGGCACAGGGCAGGGAGACCCAGTACTTC	CASSLAQGRETQYF
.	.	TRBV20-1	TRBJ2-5	TGCAGTGCCAGCAGTTTGGCTAACAGAGAGACCCAGTACTTC	CSASSLANRETQYF
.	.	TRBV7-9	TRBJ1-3	TGTGCCAGCAGCCTGGCTCTGGACAGTGGAAACACCATATATTTT	CASSLALDSGNTIYF
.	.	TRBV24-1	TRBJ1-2	TGTGCCACCACGAGGGGATCGGGTGGCTACACCTTC	CATTRGSGGYTF
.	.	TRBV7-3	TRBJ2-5	TGTGCCAGCATCTTCCCGGGGGCCGAAGAGACCCAGTACTTC	CASIFPGAEETQYF
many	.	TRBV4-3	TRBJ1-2	TGCGCCAGCAGCCATTCCCAGTTAGGGCCCTATGGCTACACCTTC	CASSHSQLGPYGYTF
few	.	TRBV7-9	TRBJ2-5	TGTGCCAGCAGCTTAGGTGCAGGGTTGGACCAAGAGACCCAGTACTTC	CASSLGAGLDQETQYF
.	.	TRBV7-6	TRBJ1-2	TGTGCCAGCAGCTTAGCGGGGCGAGATGGCTACACCTTC	CASSLAGRDGYTF
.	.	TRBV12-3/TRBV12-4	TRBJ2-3	TGTGCCAGCAGTTCCGGGGTCAATACGCAGTATTTT	CASSSGVNTQYF
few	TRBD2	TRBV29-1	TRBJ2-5	TGCAGCGTTATGCCTAGCGGGCCTGCCTCCTCCCAGTACTTC	CSVMPSGPASSQYF
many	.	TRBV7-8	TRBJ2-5	TGTGCCAGCAGGGTGGGGTTCCCAGAGACCCAGTACTTC	CASRVGFPETQYF
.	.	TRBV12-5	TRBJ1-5	TGTGCTAGTGGTTTGTCCCTGACAGGACCTAGCAATCAGCTCCAGCATTTT	CASGLSLTGPSNQLQHF
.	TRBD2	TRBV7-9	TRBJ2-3	TGTGCCAGCAGCGACCCTAGCGGGGGGACAGATACGCAGTATTTT	CASSDPSGGTDTQYF
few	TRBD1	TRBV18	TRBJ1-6	TGTGCCAGCTCACCACTTAGTCGGGTCGGAGGGGGCACCAATTCACCCCTCCACTTT	CASSPLSRVGGGTNSPLHF
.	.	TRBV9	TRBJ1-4	TGTGCCAGCAGCGTAAAGGCCGCTGCATCTAATGAAAAACTGTTTTTT	CASSVKAAASNEKLFF
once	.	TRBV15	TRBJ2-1	TGTGCCACCAGGCCGCTGGGGGAAAACAATGAGCAGTTCTTC	CATRPLGENNEQFF
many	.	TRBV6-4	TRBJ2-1	TGTGCCAGCAGTGACTCGATTGAAACGGGGGAGCAGTTCTTC	CASSDSIETGEQFF
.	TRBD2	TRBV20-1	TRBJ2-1	TGCAGTGCTAGAACGAGCGGGGGGAACTCCTACAATGAGCAGTTCTTC	CSARTSGGNSYNEQFF
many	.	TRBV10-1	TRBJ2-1	TGCGCCAGCAGAGGTTTCAGCTCCTACAATGAGCAGTTCTTC	CASRGFSSYNEQFF
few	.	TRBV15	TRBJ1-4	TGTGCCACCAGCAGAGAGGCGGCTGGGGATGAAAAACTGTTTTTT	CATSREAAGDEKLFF
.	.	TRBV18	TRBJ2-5	TGTGCCAGCTCACCAATAGGGCCGGGGGAGACCCAGTACTTC	CASSPIGPGETQYF
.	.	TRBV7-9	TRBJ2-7	TGTACCAGCAGCTTGGAGAGCGCCTACGAGCAGTACTTC	CTSSLESAYEQYF
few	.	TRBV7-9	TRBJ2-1	TGTGCCAGCAGCTTAGGAATGGGTGAGCAGTTCTTC	CASSLGMGEQFF
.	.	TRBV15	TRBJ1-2	TGTGCCACCAGCGAACGCTACGGGAATGGCTACACCTTC	CATSERYGNGYTF
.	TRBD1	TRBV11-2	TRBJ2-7	TGTGCCAGCAGCCTTCATCCGGGACAGACCTCCTACGAGCAGTACTTC	CASSLHPGQTSYEQYF
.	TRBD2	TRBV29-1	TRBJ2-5	TGCAGCGTTAGCGGACTAGCGGGGGGCGGGGAGACCCAGTACTTC	CSVSGLAGGGETQYF
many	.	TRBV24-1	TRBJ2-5	TGTGCCACCAGCCCCTCGGGTAAACAAGAGACCCAGTACTTC	CATSPSGKQETQYF
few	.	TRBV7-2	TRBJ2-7	TGTGCCAGCAGCTTGCAGGGTCCCTACGAGCAGTACTTC	CASSLQGPYEQYF
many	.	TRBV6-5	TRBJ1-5	TGTGCCAGCAGCCGACTCGGAAATCAGCCCCAGCATTTT	CASSRLGNQPQHF
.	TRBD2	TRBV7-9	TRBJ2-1	TGTGCCAGCAGCTTTTCTAGCGGGGGGGAAGCCTACAATGAGCAGTTCTTC	CASSFSSGGEAYNEQFF
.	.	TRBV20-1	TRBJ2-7	TGCAGTGCTAGAGATCAAGGGTTCTACGAGCAGTACTTC	CSARDQGFYEQYF
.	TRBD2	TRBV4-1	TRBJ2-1	TGCGCCAGCAGCTCAGAGGACCGATCCGGGACTAGACGGTTCTTC	CASSSEDRSGTRRFF
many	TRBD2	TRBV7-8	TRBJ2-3	TGTGCCAGCAGCTTTTCCCCTAGCGGGGGGGCCGGGACAGATACGCAGTATTTT	CASSFSPSGGAGTDTQYF
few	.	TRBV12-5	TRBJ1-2	TGTGCTAGTGGTTTGGTACTTCAGGAGGGGAACTATGGCTACACCTTC	CASGLVLQEGNYGYTF
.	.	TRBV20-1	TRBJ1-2	TGCAGTGCTCGAGGGGGTGGCCTTAACTATGGCTACACCTTC	CSARGGGLNYGYTF